This T cell receptor beta chain is from a study of human T cells and chemical hapten exposure. This clonotype was observed many times. With V trimmed by 5 bases and J by 9 bases, 12 bases remained unmatched. There are 15 residues in the CDR3. Germline CDR1 and CDR2: MNHNS and SASEGT. The time point was: patch test 2, 6 weeks after DPC sensitization. As to treatment: therapeutic diphenylcyclopropenone sensitization with weekly scalp DPC. TCRdb recomputed calls from the RACE reads with MiXCR, one row per CDR3 protein. The sample shows 96,000 or so distinct CDR3 sequences, 7.5% to 10% of them seen only once.

This chain joins TRBV6-1 and TRBJ1-4; 7 nucleotides agree with TRBD1. The material was whole blood, obtained in connection with sensitization to the hapten diphenylcyclopropenone (DPC). The sequence was obtained from a woman aged 40-49 years with alopecia areata. Some clones in this sample may be carry-over from other donors' samples. CDR3 sequence reads: CASSLRQGGGKKLFF. DNA for the CDR3: TGTGCCAGCAGTTTACGACAGGGCGGGGGGAAAAAACTGTTTTTT.